A selection of T cell receptor beta chains follows, all from one sample in a study of blood T cells in healthy people across ages. TCRdb independently ran MiXCR on the 5' RACE reads; one entry per CDR3 protein. The profile shows over a million distinct CDR3 sequences, approximately 26% of them singletons. The data also belong to a second study, concerning T cells of mothers and their children.

Sequencing was done on a sample of blood. These receptor sequences come from a girl aged 2-10 years in good health. Each CDR3 is given with its conserved first and last residue. D genes are given only for firm matches. The size of a clone is reported for some rows only, either as once, few or many, or as a class for expanded clones.

CDR3nt: TGCGCCAGCATAGAAGGGGGCGGACAAGAGACCCAGTACTTC
CDR3aa: CASIEGGGQETQYF
abundance: NA
j_gene: TRBJ2-5
d_gene: TRBD1
v_gene: TRBV10-2

CDR3nt: TGTGCCAGCAGTTTAGTCCAGGGACTCACAGATACGCAGTATTTT
CDR3aa: CASSLVQGLTDTQYF
abundance: NA
j_gene: TRBJ2-3
d_gene: NA
v_gene: TRBV28

CDR3nt: TGTGCCAGCAGCTTAAAATACGTAGCGGGGGGGCACGAGCAGTTCTTC
CDR3aa: CASSLKYVAGGHEQFF
abundance: NA
j_gene: TRBJ2-1
d_gene: TRBD2
v_gene: TRBV7-3

CDR3nt: TGTGCCAGCAGCTTAGCGCTAGGGGTCACTGAAGCTTTCTTT
CDR3aa: CASSLALGVTEAFF
abundance: NA
j_gene: TRBJ1-1
d_gene: NA
v_gene: TRBV7-2

CDR3nt: TGTGCCAGCTCCCAGAATAAAGACCAGTACTTC
CDR3aa: CASSQNKDQYF
abundance: NA
j_gene: TRBJ2-5
d_gene: NA
v_gene: TRBV18

CDR3nt: TGTGCCAGCAGTTTCTTAGGTGGGGAAGGCTACACCTTC
CDR3aa: CASSFLGGEGYTF
abundance: NA
j_gene: TRBJ1-2
d_gene: NA
v_gene: TRBV27

CDR3nt: TGCGCCAGCAGCTTGGTTGCGATGGATAACACTGAAGCTTTCTTT
CDR3aa: CASSLVAMDNTEAFF
abundance: NA
j_gene: TRBJ1-1
d_gene: NA
v_gene: TRBV5-1

CDR3nt: TGCAGTGCTAGTGGGGCTAGCGGGTACAATGAGCAGTTCTTC
CDR3aa: CSASGASGYNEQFF
abundance: few
j_gene: TRBJ2-1
d_gene: TRBD2
v_gene: TRBV20-1

CDR3nt: TGTGCCAGCTCACCAGGCACGGGGGCGAACACCGGGGAGCTGTTTTTT
CDR3aa: CASSPGTGANTGELFF
abundance: NA
j_gene: TRBJ2-2
d_gene: NA
v_gene: TRBV18

CDR3nt: TGTGCCAGCAGCCAAGTACGCACAGGGGCCTATGGCTACACCTTC
CDR3aa: CASSQVRTGAYGYTF
abundance: few
j_gene: TRBJ1-2
d_gene: TRBD1
v_gene: TRBV3-1

CDR3nt: TGCAGTGCTAGCCAGGGATCCACAGATACGCAGTATTTT
CDR3aa: CSASQGSTDTQYF
abundance: NA
j_gene: TRBJ2-3
d_gene: NA
v_gene: TRBV20-1

CDR3nt: TGCGCCAGCAACCAAGATGTGGTTGGCTCCCAAGAGACCCAGTACTTC
CDR3aa: CASNQDVVGSQETQYF
abundance: few
j_gene: TRBJ2-5
d_gene: NA
v_gene: TRBV4-1

CDR3nt: TGTGCCAGCAGTGAGCTAGGAGGGGCTCACGAGCAGTACTTC
CDR3aa: CASSELGGAHEQYF
abundance: NA
j_gene: TRBJ2-7
d_gene: NA
v_gene: TRBV6-1

CDR3nt: TGTGCCAGCAGCCAAGATCGGGTGTATACGCAGTATTTT
CDR3aa: CASSQDRVYTQYF
abundance: few
j_gene: TRBJ2-3
d_gene: NA
v_gene: TRBV3-1

CDR3nt: TGTGCCAGCAGTTTATTCGGGACGCGGGCTGGCTACACCTTC
CDR3aa: CASSLFGTRAGYTF
abundance: NA
j_gene: TRBJ1-2
d_gene: NA
v_gene: TRBV12-3/TRBV12-4

CDR3nt: TGTGCCAGCAGCTATTTGGGACTCTACTTC
CDR3aa: CASSYLGLYF
abundance: NA
j_gene: TRBJ2-1
d_gene: NA
v_gene: TRBV11-2

CDR3nt: TGCAGTGCTCCGGACCGTTCGGGGGGGGAGACAGATACGCAGTATTTT
CDR3aa: CSAPDRSGGETDTQYF
abundance: few
j_gene: TRBJ2-3
d_gene: TRBD2
v_gene: TRBV20-1

CDR3nt: TGTGCCAGCAGTCGATTACGGGAGACAGGGTTGTCCTATAATTCACCCCTCCACTTT
CDR3aa: CASSRLRETGLSYNSPLHF
abundance: many
j_gene: TRBJ1-6
d_gene: TRBD1
v_gene: TRBV2

CDR3nt: TGTGCCAGTTTAAGCGGGACTTACAATGAGCAGTTCTTC
CDR3aa: CASLSGTYNEQFF
abundance: NA
j_gene: TRBJ2-1
d_gene: TRBD2
v_gene: TRBV19

CDR3nt: TGTGCCAGCAGCCCCCGGACAGAGAACTCTGGAAACACCATATATTTT
CDR3aa: CASSPRTENSGNTIYF
abundance: NA
j_gene: TRBJ1-3
d_gene: NA
v_gene: TRBV7-9

CDR3nt: TGTGCCATCAGGGAGCGGGCAGGGGGGCCGTACGAGCAGTACTTC
CDR3aa: CAIRERAGGPYEQYF
abundance: NA
j_gene: TRBJ2-7
d_gene: NA
v_gene: TRBV10-3

CDR3nt: TGTGCCAGCAGCTTAGAACTAGCGGGGGGTCACGAGACCCAGTACTTC
CDR3aa: CASSLELAGGHETQYF
abundance: few
j_gene: TRBJ2-5
d_gene: TRBD2
v_gene: TRBV7-9

CDR3nt: TGTGCCAGTAGCGTGCTAGCGGGGAGCACAGATACGCAGTATTTT
CDR3aa: CASSVLAGSTDTQYF
abundance: NA
j_gene: TRBJ2-3
d_gene: TRBD2
v_gene: TRBV19

CDR3nt: TGTGCCACGCTCACGGGACTCCTAAGGGGCACAGATACGCAGTATTTT
CDR3aa: CATLTGLLRGTDTQYF
abundance: NA
j_gene: TRBJ2-3
d_gene: NA
v_gene: TRBV6-2/TRBV6-3

CDR3nt: TGCGCCAGCAGCCAAGATCGAGGGCGGACATCGCCCCAGCATTTT
CDR3aa: CASSQDRGRTSPQHF
abundance: once
j_gene: TRBJ1-5
d_gene: NA
v_gene: TRBV4-1

CDR3nt: TGTGCTAGTGGTCCTATAGCTAGCACAGATACGCAGTATTTT
CDR3aa: CASGPIASTDTQYF
abundance: few
j_gene: TRBJ2-3
d_gene: NA
v_gene: TRBV12-5

CDR3nt: TGCGCCAGCAGCATCCAGTGGGAGACCCAGTACTTC
CDR3aa: CASSIQWETQYF
abundance: NA
j_gene: TRBJ2-5
d_gene: NA
v_gene: TRBV5-1

CDR3nt: TGTGCCAGCAGCTTCGAACTAGCGGGTCTCTCCGAGCAGTACTTC
CDR3aa: CASSFELAGLSEQYF
abundance: NA
j_gene: TRBJ2-7
d_gene: TRBD2
v_gene: TRBV7-2

CDR3nt: TGTGCCAGCAGTTTATTGAGCGGACCCTTAAATGAGCAGTTCTTC
CDR3aa: CASSLLSGPLNEQFF
abundance: NA
j_gene: TRBJ2-1
d_gene: NA
v_gene: TRBV28

CDR3nt: TGTGCCAGCAGCCAGGCGTTGGAATTGGAGACCCAGTACTTC
CDR3aa: CASSQALELETQYF
abundance: NA
j_gene: TRBJ2-5
d_gene: NA
v_gene: TRBV16

CDR3nt: TGCAGTGCTAGGACCATCCTTGGCGAGCAGTACTTC
CDR3aa: CSARTILGEQYF
abundance: NA
j_gene: TRBJ2-7
d_gene: NA
v_gene: TRBV20-1

CDR3nt: TGCAGTGCTCTGAGCGGGGGGTCCTACACAGATACGCAGTATTTT
CDR3aa: CSALSGGSYTDTQYF
abundance: NA
j_gene: TRBJ2-3
d_gene: TRBD2
v_gene: TRBV20-1

CDR3nt: TGCGCCAGCAGCCAAGAAGCGGGGGCCCTCTACGGGCAGTACTTC
CDR3aa: CASSQEAGALYGQYF
abundance: NA
j_gene: TRBJ2-7
d_gene: TRBD2
v_gene: TRBV4-1

CDR3nt: TGTGCCAGCAGCTTAGTTGTAACGGGGGCCAACGTCCTGACTTTC
CDR3aa: CASSLVVTGANVLTF
abundance: NA
j_gene: TRBJ2-6
d_gene: NA
v_gene: TRBV7-2

CDR3nt: TGCAGCGTTGAATATCAGCCCCTGGGGGAGACCCAGTACTTC
CDR3aa: CSVEYQPLGETQYF
abundance: many
j_gene: TRBJ2-5
d_gene: NA
v_gene: TRBV29-1

CDR3nt: TGCAGTGCTTCCGGGACTAGCGGGGTACGAGATACGCAGTATTTT
CDR3aa: CSASGTSGVRDTQYF
abundance: NA
j_gene: TRBJ2-3
d_gene: TRBD2
v_gene: TRBV20-1

CDR3nt: TGTGCCAGCAGCCAAGGACAGTTACTTTTTGACCGAGAGACCCAGTACTTC
CDR3aa: CASSQGQLLFDRETQYF
abundance: few
j_gene: TRBJ2-5
d_gene: NA
v_gene: TRBV3-1

CDR3nt: TGTGCCAGTAGCCCACGTAGCGGGGGGTACGGTGAGCAGTTCTTC
CDR3aa: CASSPRSGGYGEQFF
abundance: few
j_gene: TRBJ2-1
d_gene: TRBD2
v_gene: TRBV19

CDR3nt: TGTGCCAGCAGCTTAATCTTAGTTTCCTCCTACAATGAGCAGTTCTTC
CDR3aa: CASSLILVSSYNEQFF
abundance: NA
j_gene: TRBJ2-1
d_gene: NA
v_gene: TRBV13

CDR3nt: TGTGCCAGCAGCCAACCCCCTAGCGAGACCCAGTACTTC
CDR3aa: CASSQPPSETQYF
abundance: few
j_gene: TRBJ2-5
d_gene: NA
v_gene: TRBV3-1

CDR3nt: TGTGCCAGCAGTGACCGGGACAGGGCCTACAATGAGCAGTTCTTC
CDR3aa: CASSDRDRAYNEQFF
abundance: NA
j_gene: TRBJ2-1
d_gene: TRBD1
v_gene: TRBV27

CDR3nt: TGTGCCAGCAGCCAACAGGGGGGCACTCTCCAGAATGGACAGTTCTTC
CDR3aa: CASSQQGGTLQNGQFF
abundance: NA
j_gene: TRBJ2-1
d_gene: NA
v_gene: TRBV3-1

CDR3nt: TGTGCCAGCAGAATGGCAGGCAGAACTGAAAAACTGTTTTTT
CDR3aa: CASRMAGRTEKLFF
abundance: NA
j_gene: TRBJ1-4
d_gene: NA
v_gene: TRBV11-2

CDR3nt: TGTGCCAGCAGCCCGGGACGGTTACCCTACAATGAGCAGTTCTTC
CDR3aa: CASSPGRLPYNEQFF
abundance: few
j_gene: TRBJ2-1
d_gene: NA
v_gene: TRBV7-9